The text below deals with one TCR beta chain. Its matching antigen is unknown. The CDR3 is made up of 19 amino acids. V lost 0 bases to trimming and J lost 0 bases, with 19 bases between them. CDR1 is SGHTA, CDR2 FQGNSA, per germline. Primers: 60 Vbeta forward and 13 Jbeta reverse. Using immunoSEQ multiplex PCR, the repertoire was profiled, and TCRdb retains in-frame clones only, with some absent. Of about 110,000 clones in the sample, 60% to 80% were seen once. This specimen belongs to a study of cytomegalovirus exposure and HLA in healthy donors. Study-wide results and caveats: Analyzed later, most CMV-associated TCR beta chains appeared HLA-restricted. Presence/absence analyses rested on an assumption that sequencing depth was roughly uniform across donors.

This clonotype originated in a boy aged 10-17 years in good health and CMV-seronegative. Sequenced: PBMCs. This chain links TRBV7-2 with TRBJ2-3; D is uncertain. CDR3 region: CASSLADRVMGWSTDTQYF. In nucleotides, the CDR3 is TGTGCCAGCAGCTTAGCCGATAGAGTGATGGGCTGGAGCACAGATACGCAGTATTTT.